A single sample gave rise to the 10 T cell receptor beta chains below, sequenced in a study of T-cell memory formation after mild COVID-19 (dated by TCRdb to the early 2020s). Library preparation was by 5' RACE. The sample was run on an Illumina NovaSeq 6000. The public reads were reprocessed in TCRdb via fastp at Q25 and MiXCR, keeping in-frame beta chains. Identical CDR3 protein sequences are pooled into one entry, listed with their most common genes and DNA. The sample includes fewer than 150,000 distinct CDR3 sequences, with about a sixth observed a single time. The ten largest make up approximately 5.5% of the sample. Sequenced: PBMCs or a T cell subset sorted from them (not recorded which). The receptors stem from a young man who had mild COVID-19 (a few samples of this study predate the infection). The sample titles of this study are shuffled in the database, so cell type and time point are left out; the donor was told from shared clones.

This clonotype was counted ten times or more. The chain employs TRBV30 and TRBJ2-5; tentative D call: TRBD1 (5 bases). This CDR3 is built from 13 residues. V lost 2 bases to trimming and J lost 7 bases, with 14 bases between them. Germline loops: CDR1 GTSNPN, CDR2 SVGIG (reference sequence). CDR3 loop: CAWSIQGVVTQYF. Here the CDR3 DNA reads TGTGCCTGGAGTATCCAAGGGGTTGTGACCCAGTACTTC.

V and J are TRBV12-3 or TRBV12-4 and TRBJ2-3; D remains unclear. There are 14 residues in the CDR3. V was cut by 4 bases and J by 1 base, with 9 bases left in between. Here the CDR3 reads CASSSSSGTDTQYF. The CDR3 DNA reads as TGTGCCAGCAGTTCGAGTAGTGGCACAGATACGCAGTATTTT.

This clonotype was counted a few times. The rearrangement links TRBV15 to TRBJ2-5; D not resolved. The germline V gene encodes CDR1 LNHNV and CDR2 YYDKDF (reference sequence). The CDR3 totals 14 residues. The V end was cut by 8 bases, the J end by 2 bases, with 15 bases between. This chain's CDR3 is CATSPRITQETQYF. DNA of the CDR3: TGTGCCACCTCGCCGCGCATCACTCAAGAGACCCAGTACTTC.

The chain links TRBV12-3 or TRBV12-4 to TRBJ2-3, with 7 bases lining up with TRBD1. V shed 5 bases and J 6 bases; nucleotides not matched to a gene: 8. The CDR3 sequence is 14 residues long. The DNA of the CDR3 is TGTGCCAGCAGTAAGGGACAGCACAGCGATACGCAGTATTTT. It yields the protein CASSKGQHSDTQYF.

This clonotype has just a few counts. The rearrangement links TRBV3-1 to TRBJ2-1, with 8 bases that match TRBD2. Germline CDR1 is LGHDT and CDR2 is YNNKEL (reference sequence). Trimming at V came to 5 bases and at J to 9 bases, leaving 12 bases not matched to a gene. The CDR3 is made up of 15 amino acids. The chain's CDR3 is CASSRTITSGSEQFF. The CDR3 nucleotides read TGTGCCAGCAGCAGAACCATTACTAGCGGCAGTGAGCAGTTCTTC.

This clonotype was seen a few times. V usage is TRBV6-5 and J usage is TRBJ1-1, with D possibly TRBD1 on 6 matching bases. The germline CDR1 and CDR2 sequences are MNHEY and SVGAGI. Trimming pared 0 bases from V and 4 bases from J, leaving 6 bases between. This CDR3 contains 13 residues. In DNA, the CDR3 is TGTGCCAGCAGTTACTCAGGGGGCACTGAAGCTTTCTTT. It encodes CASSYSGGTEAFF.

The rearrangement joins TRBV20-1 to TRBJ1-5; 7 positions agree with TRBD1. The J segment lost 6 bases and the V segment lost 6 bases, leaving 5 bases of the junction unmatched. This CDR3 is built from 12 residues. Per germline, CDR1 DFQATT and CDR2 SNEGSKA (reference sequence). The CDR3 DNA is TGCAGTGCGGTGACAGGGTCTCAGCCCCAGCATTTT. Translating it yields CSAVTGSQPQHF.

The rearrangement links TRBV20-1 to TRBJ2-7; maybe TRBD2 (7 bases). CDR3 size: 14 residues. Germline V gene data show CDR1 as DFQATT and CDR2 as SNEGSKA (reference sequence). Trimming took 3 bases from V and 3 from J, leaving 15 bases between them. The CDR3, as DNA: TGCAGTGCTAGCGGGGGGCTAGGACTCTACGAGCAGTACTTC. Translation: CSASGGLGLYEQYF.

This clonotype was detected a few times. The CDR3 DNA is TGTGCCAGCAGCCCGTTGCGGGGGGGCCTAGAGACCCAGTACTTC. It translates to CASSPLRGGLETQYF. This sequence joins TRBV7-9 and TRBJ2-5; 9 positions agree with TRBD2. There are 15 residues in the CDR3. Germline V CDR1 and CDR2: SEHNR, FQNEAQ (reference sequence). V was pared by 5 bases and J by 4 bases, with 8 bases of the junction left unmatched.

This clonotype was picked up many times. The chain links TRBV5-6 to TRBJ2-7; tentative D call: TRBD2 (5 bases). Trimming took off 4 bases at V and 5 bases at J, with 16 bases between the two ends. The CDR3 has 14 amino acids. Germline V gene lookup returns CDR1 SGHDT and CDR2 YYEEEE. The CDR3 here is CASSPLRGFHEQYF. The CDR3 coding sequence is TGTGCCAGCAGCCCCCTTCGGGGTTTCCACGAGCAGTACTTC.